These 32 T cell receptor beta chains were sequenced from one sample in a study of blood T cell repertoires in COVID-19. Sequenced by immunoSEQ multiplex PCR; TCRdb stores in-frame clones only, minus some. The sample records 90,000 or so clones, around 85% being singletons. Sequencing was performed on peripheral blood. The receptor set was obtained from a woman in her sixties or seventies with COVID-19, enrolled during active disease.

This clone has a single count. The rearrangement uses TRBV3-1 (or the pseudogene TRBV3-2) and TRBJ1-1; possible D gene TRBD1, 5 bases. This CDR3 is built from 14 residues. Germline V CDR1 and CDR2: LGHDT, YNNKEL (reference sequence). V was shortened by 1 base and J by 1 base, with 7 bases between the two germline ends. The CDR3 nucleotides read TGTGCCAGCAGCCAAGTCGACAGGAACACTGAAGCTTTCTTT. The encoded protein is CASSQVDRNTEAFF.

This CDR3 is CASSQVDGGVTEAFF. In DNA form, the CDR3 reads TGCGCCAGCAGCCAAGTGGATGGAGGAGTCACTGAAGCTTTCTTT. V and J are TRBV4-3 and TRBJ1-1; the D is unclear. The CDR3 extends over 15 amino acids. The germline V gene encodes CDR1 LGHNA and CDR2 YSLEER. Trimming pared 1 base from V and 4 bases from J, leaving 13 bases between.

The chain uses TRBV2 and TRBJ1-2; D call uncertain. The CDR3 runs to 11 residues. Germline CDR1 reads SNHLY; CDR2 reads FYNNEI. V was trimmed by 6 bases and J by 8 bases, leaving 10 bases between them. The CDR3 coding sequence is TGTGCCAGCAGGGAGGGTTACGGCTACACCTTC. This translates into CASREGYGYTF.

The chain recombines TRBV4-1 with TRBJ1-1; TRBD1 matches at 8 bases. The CDR3 totals 14 residues. Germline CDR1 and CDR2: MGHRA and YSYEKL. V was pared by 1 base and J by 6 bases, with 4 bases of the junction left unmatched. The CDR3 region has the DNA TGCGCCAGCAGCCAAGTGCCACAGGGGGCTGAAGCTTTCTTT. Translation gives CASSQVPQGAEAFF.

The rearrangement joins TRBV28 to TRBJ2-4, with a possible D match to TRBD1 (5 bases). From germline, CDR1 is MDHEN and CDR2 SYDVKM. This CDR3 comprises 16 residues. Trimming took 3 bases from V and 0 from J, leaving 12 bases between them. The CDR3 nucleotides are TGTGCCAGCAGTTTGGCAGGGCCGATAGCCAAAAACATTCAGTACTTC. Protein: CASSLAGPIAKNIQYF. Full variable domain (rest looked up from reference TRBV28 and TRBJ2-4): DVKVTQSSRYLVKRTGEKVFLECVQDMDHENMFWYRQDPGLGLRLIYFSYDVKMKEKGDIPEGYSVSREKKERFSLILESASTNQTSMYLCASSLAGPIAKNIQYFGAGTRLSVL.

This clone has just one count. The rearrangement links TRBV7-2 to TRBJ1-5; a possible D gene is TRBD1 (6 bases). This CDR3 has 15 residues. The V and J ends lost 5 bases and 1 base respectively, with 12 bases between them. The germline V gene encodes CDR1 SGHTA and CDR2 FQGNSA. The CDR3 bases are TGTGCCAGCAGCCAACAGGGTGAAAGCAATCAGCCCCAGCATTTT. This encodes CASSQQGESNQPQHF.

The chain joins TRBV12-3 or TRBV12-4 to TRBJ1-1; perhaps TRBD1 as D (5 bases). The CDR3 has 13 amino acids. Trimming left V 2 bases short and J 8 bases short, with 12 bases between. The chain's CDR3 is CASSLNRPVEAFF. CDR3 DNA: TGTGCCAGCAGTTTAAACAGGCCCGTCGAAGCTTTCTTT.

V gene TRBV5-6 combines with J gene TRBJ2-7, with 10 bases that match TRBD1. J was trimmed by 2 bases and V by 3 bases; bases with no gene match: 5. The germline CDR1 and CDR2 sequences are SGHDT and YYEEEE. The CDR3 sequence is 15 residues long. CDR3 in DNA: TGTGCCAGCAGCTCCGGGACAGGGGACCCCTACGAGCAGTACTTC. It specifies CASSSGTGDPYEQYF.

V is TRBV7-9 and J is TRBJ1-1; D uncertain. Trimming removed 3 bases at V and 1 base at J, with 6 bases between. Germline assignment: CDR1 SEHNR and CDR2 FQNEAQ (reference sequence). This CDR3 region has 13 residues. The CDR3 here is CASSFQENTEAFF. CDR3 in DNA: TGTGCCAGCAGCTTCCAGGAGAACACTGAAGCTTTCTTT.

This rearrangement joins TRBV7-2 to TRBJ2-5; 10 bases align to TRBD2. This CDR3 spans 15 amino acids. V was clipped by 6 bases and J by 3 bases; unmatched bases: 7. CDR1 and CDR2 from the germline V gene are SGHTA and FQGNSA. Written as DNA, the CDR3 is TGTGCCAGCAGTGGACTAGCGGACCAAAAAGAGACCCAGTACTTC. Translated, it gives CASSGLADQKETQYF. The complete variable domain, with remaining parts taken from reference TRBV7-2 and TRBJ2-5, reads GAGVSQSPSNKVTEKGKDVELRCDPISGHTALYWYRQSLGQGLEFLIYFQGNSAPDKSGLPSDRFSAERTGGSVSTLTIQRTQQEDSAVYLCASSGLADQKETQYFGPGTRLLVL.

V and J are TRBV30 and TRBJ1-6, with D possibly matching TRBD1 (5 bases). The CDR3 runs to 15 residues. V lost 0 bases and J lost 4, with 10 bases in between. The germline V gene has CDR1 GTSNPN and CDR2 SVGIG (reference sequence). CDR3 DNA: TGTGCCTGGAGTGTACAGACAGATTATAATTCACCCCTCCACTTT. This translates into CAWSVQTDYNSPLHF.

The rearrangement uses TRBV30 and TRBJ2-7, with TRBD1 matching 11 bases. This CDR3 comprises 15 residues. With V trimmed by 0 bases and J by 3 bases, 4 bases remained unmatched. Germline values: CDR1 GTSNPN, CDR2 SVGIG (reference sequence). CDR3 bases: TGTGCCTGGAGTGTAGGGACAGGGGGATTCTACGAGCAGTACTTC. Protein: CAWSVGTGGFYEQYF.

This chain uses TRBV4-2 with TRBJ1-2; maybe TRBD1 (5 bases). CDR3 length equals 18 residues. V lost 0 bases, J lost 0 bases, and 17 bases lay in between. Looked up from germline, CDR1 is LGHNA and CDR2 is YNFKEQ. This chain's CDR3 is CASSQDSGRTTTNYGYTF. CDR3 bases: TGTGCCAGCAGCCAAGATTCGGGACGGACTACTACTAACTATGGCTACACCTTC.

CDR3 nucleotide sequence: TGTGCCAGCAGTCGGGTCACTGAAGCTTTCTTT. The encoded protein is CASSRVTEAFF. The V and J genes are TRBV6-2 or TRBV6-3 and TRBJ1-1; D unresolved. Germline V gene data show CDR1 as MNHEY and CDR2 as SVGEGT. This CDR3 region has 11 residues. Trimming stripped 5 bases from V and 4 bases from J, with 5 bases between.

This clone was seen just once. CDR3 DNA: TGTGCCAGCAGCCGAAGGGGCACCGCTAACTATGGCTACACCTTC. Protein sequence: CASSRRGTANYGYTF. The V and J genes are TRBV4-2 and TRBJ1-2; weak D call: TRBD1 (5 bases). V was pared by 4 bases and J by 0 bases, with 12 bases between. The CDR3 sequence is 15 residues long. The germline gives CDR1 LGHNA, CDR2 YNFKEQ.

This rearrangement joins TRBV29-1 to TRBJ1-2; 8 nucleotides agree with TRBD1. This CDR3 comprises 12 residues. Germline V gives CDR1 SQVTM, CDR2 ANQGSEA. V lost 6 bases and J lost 8; bases outside the gene matches: 8. The CDR3 DNA reads as TGCAGCGTCGCGCCTGACAGGGGCGGCTACACCTTC. Translation: CSVAPDRGGYTF.

This clone was counted a single time. J is TRBJ2-1 and V is TRBV9; 11 bases agree with TRBD2. Germline CDR1 is SGDLS and CDR2 is YYNGEE. The CDR3 extends over 15 amino acids. V dropped 3 bases and J dropped 8; count of bases not matched to a gene: 7. The CDR3 DNA follows: TGTGCCAGCAGCGCCCTAGCGGGGGGAGGAGATGAGCAGTTCTTC. Protein product: CASSALAGGGDEQFF.

V is TRBV7-9 and J is TRBJ1-1, with D uncertain. V dropped 2 bases and J dropped 4 bases, with 8 bases sitting between them. This CDR3 region has 13 residues. From germline, CDR1 is SEHNR and CDR2 FQNEAQ (reference sequence). The CDR3 DNA reads as TGTGCCAGCAGCTTACTTGGCAGCACTGAAGCTTTCTTT. Its translation is CASSLLGSTEAFF.

Comment on this clone: The sample has other DNA sequences that encode this CDR3 too. This chain connects TRBV5-6 to TRBJ2-1; 8 bases are a match to TRBD1. V was clipped by 5 bases and J by 3 bases; unmatched bases: 4. The CDR3 extends over 14 amino acids. Germline CDR1 SGHDT, CDR2 YYEEEE. The CDR3 spells CASSLGTGYNEQFF. CDR3 nucleotide sequence: TGTGCCAGCAGTTTAGGGACAGGCTACAATGAGCAGTTCTTC.

V and J are TRBV6-2 or TRBV6-3 and TRBJ2-3, with 8 bases fitting TRBD2. With V trimmed by 0 bases and J by 2 bases, 4 bases remained unmatched. CDR1 and CDR2 (germline): MNHEY, SVGEGT. This CDR3 has 16 amino acids. The CDR3 loop reads CASSYSRGGNTDTQYF. CDR3 bases: TGTGCCAGCAGTTACTCCCGGGGGGGAAACACAGATACGCAGTATTTT.

The CDR3 coding sequence is TGTGCCAGCAGGAGCGGGGGGACGAACACAGATACGCAGTATTTT. Its protein is CASRSGGTNTDTQYF. This chain links TRBV5-4 with TRBJ2-3, with 9 bases that match TRBD2. Trimming took 5 bases from V and 2 from J; bases not matched to a gene: 6. CDR1 is SGHNT, CDR2 YYREEE, per germline (reference sequence). The CDR3 consists of 15 residues.

The chain has TRBV7-6 and TRBJ1-4, with D possibly matching TRBD1 (5 bases). The germline V and J ends were trimmed by 1 base and 8 bases, with 14 bases remaining between them. This CDR3 is built from 15 residues. Per germline, CDR1 SGHVS and CDR2 FNYEAQ. CDR3 region: CASSLEAGKREKLFF. The CDR3 bases are TGTGCCAGCAGCTTAGAGGCAGGGAAGAGGGAAAAACTGTTTTTT.

The chain is built from TRBV4-2 and TRBJ2-7; the match to TRBD2 covers 7 bases. The CDR3 spans 14 residues. V lost 1 base, J lost 3 bases, and 3 bases stayed unmatched. CDR1 and CDR2 from the germline V gene are LGHNA and YNFKEQ. The CDR3 is CASSQGTRSYEQYF. CDR3 DNA sequence: TGTGCCAGCAGCCAAGGGACTAGGAGCTACGAGCAGTACTTC.

This sequence joins TRBV25-1 and TRBJ2-1; D unresolved. Germline V gene sequence: CDR1 MGHDK, CDR2 SYGVNS. V lost 3 bases and J 3 bases, leaving 15 bases between the germline ends. The CDR3 is 16 amino acids. CDR3 residues: CASSDTIASVYNEQFF. The CDR3 nucleotides are TGTGCCAGCAGTGATACAATAGCCTCGGTCTACAATGAGCAGTTCTTC.

The chain employs TRBV10-1 and TRBJ2-3, with D perhaps matching TRBD1 or TRBD2 (5 bases each). The CDR3 totals 16 residues. V shed 8 bases and J shed 3 bases, with 21 bases lying between them. Per germline, CDR1 WNHNN and CDR2 SYGVQD (reference sequence). CDR3 loop: CASGESGHQKTDTQYF. Here the CDR3 DNA reads TGCGCCAGCGGGGAGTCAGGACATCAAAAAACAGATACGCAGTATTTT.

This chain connects TRBV18 to TRBJ1-2; 7 bases line up with TRBD1. The J segment lost 6 bases and the V segment lost 2 bases, leaving 12 bases of the junction unmatched. Per the germline V gene, CDR1 is KGHSH and CDR2 is LQKENI. The CDR3 is made up of 16 amino acids. CDR3: CASSPKSRGGDDGYTF. CDR3 sequence (DNA): TGTGCCAGCTCACCAAAAAGTAGAGGGGGCGACGATGGCTACACCTTC.

V is TRBV2 and J is TRBJ1-1, with TRBD1 matching over 7 bases. The length of the CDR3 is 15 residues. Germline CDR1 reads SNHLY; CDR2 reads FYNNEI. The ends lost 8 bases at V and 0 bases at J; junction bases unmatched: 9. CDR3 loop: CASVRQGLLNTEAFF. The CDR3 DNA follows: TGTGCCAGCGTCAGACAGGGTTTGCTGAACACTGAAGCTTTCTTT.

This clone was seen just once. The gene calls are TRBV9 and TRBJ1-1; 8 bases are shared with TRBD1. With V trimmed by 4 bases and J by 9 bases, 5 bases remained unmatched. Germline V gene data show CDR1 as SGDLS and CDR2 as YYNGEE. CDR3 length: 12 residues. This CDR3 reads CASSLQGAKAFF. The DNA of the CDR3 is TGTGCCAGCAGCTTGCAGGGGGCCAAAGCTTTCTTT.

The chain has TRBV7-2 and TRBJ2-3, with 8 bases that match TRBD1. CDR1 and CDR2 from the germline V gene are SGHTA and FQGNSA. V shed 5 bases, J shed 9 bases, and the junction held 16 bases outside the gene matches. The CDR3 has 16 residues. In DNA, the CDR3 is TGTGCCAGCAGCCAGGGTGGGACGGGACAGGCGGGAACGCAGTATTTT. It encodes CASSQGGTGQAGTQYF.

V gene TRBV4-2 combines with J gene TRBJ2-2; a possible D gene is TRBD2 (6 bases). Germline CDR1 is LGHNA and CDR2 is YNFKEQ. Trimming stripped 1 base from V and 1 base from J, with 13 bases between. This CDR3 has 17 amino acids. CDR3 nucleotides: TGTGCCAGCAGCCAAGTGGAGGGGAGTAGGAACACCGGGGAGCTGTTTTTT. Translation gives CASSQVEGSRNTGELFF.

The chain employs TRBV7-2 and TRBJ1-2; D gene uncertain. V was cut by 3 bases and J by 1 base, with 6 bases left in between. There are 13 residues in the CDR3. The germline gives CDR1 SGHTA, CDR2 FQGNSA. Here the CDR3 DNA reads TGTGCCAGCAGCTTCGCGGATAACTATGGCTACACCTTC. It specifies CASSFADNYGYTF.

This clone was seen a single time. The chain combines TRBV6-5 with TRBJ1-6; no clear D. This CDR3 has 15 amino acids. V shed 2 bases and J shed 8 bases, with 13 bases lying between them. From germline, CDR1 is MNHEY and CDR2 SVGAGI. This chain's CDR3 is CASSYRRGWDSPLHF. For the CDR3, the DNA is TGTGCCAGCAGTTACCGCCGGGGATGGGATTCACCCCTCCACTTT.